The clone carrying this T cell receptor (beta chain) was detected ten times or more. The sample comes from a study of CD8+CD57+ T cells in acquired aplastic anemia. The template used for profiling TCR beta VDJ and CDR3 was genomic DNA. In TCRdb, the reads were re-called with MiXCR into one record per CDR3 protein. The sample includes some 190,000 distinct CDR3 sequences, 40% to 50% of them seen just once. The germline V gene has CDR1 MNHNY and CDR2 SVGAGI (reference sequence). This CDR3 comprises 16 residues. The V segment lost 6 bases and the J segment 3 bases; nucleotides outside the gene matches: 13.

The receptor's source is a human donor in good health. Material: sorted CD4+, CD8+, or CD8+CD57+ T cells (not recorded which) from PBMCs. The V call is TRBV6-6, the J call TRBJ1-1; TRBD1 matches 7 bases. The CDR3 DNA is TGTGCCAGCAGCCACGGAACAGGGGAACGTGACACTGAAGCTTTCTTT. This translates into CASSHGTGERDTEAFF.